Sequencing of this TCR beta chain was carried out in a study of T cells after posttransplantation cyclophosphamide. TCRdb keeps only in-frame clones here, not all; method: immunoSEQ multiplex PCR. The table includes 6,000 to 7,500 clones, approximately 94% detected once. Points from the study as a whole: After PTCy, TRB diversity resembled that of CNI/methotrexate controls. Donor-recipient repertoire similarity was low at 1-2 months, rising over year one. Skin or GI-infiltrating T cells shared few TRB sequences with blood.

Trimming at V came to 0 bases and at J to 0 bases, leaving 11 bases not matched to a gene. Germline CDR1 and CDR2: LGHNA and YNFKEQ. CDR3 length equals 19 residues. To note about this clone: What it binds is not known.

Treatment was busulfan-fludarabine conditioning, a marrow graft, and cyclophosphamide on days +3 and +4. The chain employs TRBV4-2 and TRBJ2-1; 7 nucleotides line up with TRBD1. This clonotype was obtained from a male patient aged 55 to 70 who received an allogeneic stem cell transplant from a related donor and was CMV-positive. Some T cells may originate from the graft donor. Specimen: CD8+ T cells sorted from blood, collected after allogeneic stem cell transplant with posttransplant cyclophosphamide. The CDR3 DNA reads TGTGCCAGCAGCCAAGAGGTGTTCCCCGAGGGGGCCTCCTACAATGAGCAGTTCTTC. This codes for CASSQEVFPEGASYNEQFF.